The 10 T cell receptor beta chains in this list originate from one sample, sequenced in a study of T cell responses to AZD1222 COVID-19 vaccine. Assay used: immunoSEQ multiplex PCR; TCRdb lists only in-frame clones, some missing. The sample carries about 200,000 clones, roughly 92% recorded once. The source was peripheral blood, collected 28 days after the second AZD1222 dose. The receptor set was obtained from an adult who received the AZD1222 COVID-19 vaccine.

The V gene is TRBV27, the J gene TRBJ1-2; D is perhaps TRBD1 (6 bases). Trimming pared 3 bases from V and 7 bases from J, leaving 12 bases between. This CDR3 is 13 amino acids long. The V gene's germline CDR1 is MNHEY and CDR2 SMNVEV (reference sequence). CDR3 loop: CASSLGRGGGYTF. In nucleotides, the CDR3 is TGTGCCAGCAGTTTGGGGAGGGGGGGTGGCTACACCTTC.

This rearrangement joins TRBV12-5 to TRBJ1-1; D not resolved. The CDR3 loop spans 13 amino acids. Per the germline V gene, CDR1 is LGHNT and CDR2 is FRNRAP. The V end lost 5 bases, the J end lost 4 bases, and 11 bases lay between the germline ends. The CDR3 protein is CASGGTQTTEAFF. The CDR3 nucleotides read TGTGCTAGTGGTGGTACACAGACCACTGAAGCTTTCTTT.

The V call is TRBV27, the J call TRBJ1-1, with TRBD1 as a possible D gene (6 bases). Germline CDR1 and CDR2: MNHEY and SMNVEV (reference sequence). The CDR3 loop spans 14 amino acids. V was clipped by 9 bases and J by 2 bases, with 16 bases between them. CDR3 loop: CASRPGQPNTEAFF. The CDR3 DNA reads as TGTGCCAGTCGCCCCGGACAGCCCAACACTGAAGCTTTCTTT.

J is TRBJ2-2 and V is TRBV7-6; D may match TRBD1 or TRBD2 (5 bases each). V shed 3 bases and J shed 6 bases, with 11 bases lying between them. There are 14 residues in the CDR3. Germline assignment: CDR1 SGHVS and CDR2 FNYEAQ. CDR3 protein: CASSFQGVSGELFF. In DNA, the CDR3 is TGTGCCAGCAGCTTCCAGGGAGTTTCCGGGGAGCTGTTTTTT.

The V call is TRBV27, the J call TRBJ2-7; D is undetermined. Germline CDR1 and CDR2: MNHEY and SMNVEV (reference sequence). Trimming stripped 6 bases from V and 5 bases from J, with 17 bases between. The CDR3 contains 14 residues. The DNA of the CDR3 is TGTGCCAGCAGAGCAGGCTTCTTGGGGAACGAGCAGTACTTC. Translated, it gives CASRAGFLGNEQYF.

The chain uses TRBV29-1 and TRBJ2-7, with D unclear. Germline V CDR1 and CDR2: SQVTM, ANQGSEA. The CDR3 is 11 residues long. Trimming removed 7 bases from V and 4 bases from J, with 11 bases in between. CDR3 in amino acids: CSAAVLYEQYF. CDR3 nucleotide sequence: TGCAGCGCCGCCGTCCTTTACGAGCAGTACTTC.

This chain's CDR3 is CAISESGGGNEKLFF. The CDR3 bases are TGTGCCATCAGTGAGTCGGGGGGTGGTAATGAAAAACTGTTTTTT. The chain uses TRBV10-3 and TRBJ1-4, with D perhaps TRBD1 (5 bases). Germline V lookup: CDR1 ENHRY, CDR2 SYGVKD. V was shortened by 0 bases and J by 4 bases, with 9 bases between the two germline ends. The CDR3 runs 15 residues.

The chain recombines TRBV15 with TRBJ2-1; D gene uncertain. The germline V and J ends were trimmed by 0 bases and 11 bases, with 17 bases remaining between them. The CDR3 spans 15 residues. Per germline, CDR1 LNHNV and CDR2 YYDKDF (reference sequence). As DNA, the CDR3 is TGTGCCACCAGCAGAGACCTGGGTACTTTAGGTCAGCAGTTCTTC. Its translation is CATSRDLGTLGQQFF. Using reference TRBV15 and TRBJ2-1 for the parts outside the CDR3, the full variable domain is DAMVIQNPRYQVTQFGKPVTLSCSQTLNHNVMYWYQQKSSQAPKLLFHYYDKDFNNEADTPDNFQSRRPNTSFCFLDIRSPGLGDTAMYLCATSRDLGTLGQQFFGPGTRLTVL.

The rearrangement links TRBV11-1 to TRBJ2-7; TRBD1 aligns across 8 bases. Germline loops: CDR1 SGHAT, CDR2 FQDESV (reference sequence). The junction had 8 bases not matched to a gene; V was cut back by 1 base and J by 6 bases. The length of the CDR3 is 15 residues. As DNA, the CDR3 is TGTGCCAGCAGCTTAGAATCGTGGACAGGGAGCGAGCAGTACTTC. Residues: CASSLESWTGSEQYF.

CDR3 nucleotide sequence: TGTGCCAGCAGCCCACTCCAGGGAAGGTGGAACTATGGCTACACCTTC. Translation: CASSPLQGRWNYGYTF. This chain connects TRBV7-6 to TRBJ1-2, with D possibly being TRBD1 (5 bases). This CDR3 spans 16 amino acids. Germline-derived CDR1 and CDR2 are SGHVS and FNYEAQ. Deletions cut 5 bases from V and 2 bases from J, with 18 bases between.